This passage covers 11 T cell receptor beta chains from one sample sequenced in a study of monozygotic twins with inflammatory bowel disease. TCRdb re-called the 5' RACE reads, yielding one record per CDR3 amino acid sequence without DNA. The sample shows a few hundred thousand distinct CDR3 sequences, and 5.6% sits with its ten largest clones. Sequenced input: blood. The source is a human donor with ulcerative colitis or Crohn's disease, or a healthy co-twin of an affected twin (not recorded which).

The V and J genes are TRBV7-6 and TRBJ2-2. The CDR3 has 14 residues. Germline V gene lookup returns CDR1 SGHVS and CDR2 FNYEAQ. The CDR3: CASGSVSNTGELFF.

This chain links TRBV5-1 with TRBJ1-1; with no DNA, the TCRdb D assignment of TRBD1 cannot be verified. The germline CDR1 and CDR2 sequences are SGHRS and YFSETQ. The CDR3 length is 14 residues. The CDR3 reads CASSTGGMNTEAFF.

The V and J genes are TRBV7-2 and TRBJ1-2; TCRdb's D call of TRBD1 is untestable without DNA. This CDR3 spans 14 amino acids. Germline values: CDR1 SGHTA, CDR2 FQGNSA. CDR3 in amino acids: CASSFPQGYYGYTF.

The chain carries TRBV7-2 and TRBJ1-5; the TCRdb call, TRBD1, lacks DNA for checking. Germline V gives CDR1 SGHTA, CDR2 FQGNSA. The CDR3 has 14 residues. The CDR3 protein is CASSPDPSNQPQHF.

V usage is TRBV30 and J usage is TRBJ2-5. The CDR3 spans 16 residues. The germline V gene encodes CDR1 GTSNPN and CDR2 SVGIG (reference sequence). The CDR3 here is CAWSVSFFNSKETQYF.

The J gene is TRBJ1-1, the V gene TRBV6-5; there is no DNA to check the TCRdb D call of TRBD1. CDR1 is MNHEY and CDR2 is SVGAGI in the germline V gene. The CDR3 loop spans 16 amino acids. The CDR3 loop reads CASSWAGTGMNTEAFF.

This chain connects TRBV5-1 to TRBJ1-4. CDR1 is SGHRS and CDR2 is YFSETQ in the germline V gene. The CDR3 is 14 amino acids. The CDR3 loop is CASSFGATNGKLFF.

The chain recombines TRBV7-8 with TRBJ2-5; the D call from TCRdb, TRBD2, cannot be confirmed without DNA. Germline V lookup: CDR1 SGHVS, CDR2 FQNEAQ. The CDR3 consists of 14 residues. CDR3 loop: CASSPGLAEETQYF.

The chain joins TRBV6-5 to TRBJ1-6; TCRdb indicates TRBD1, and absent DNA this call remains unverified. CDR1 MNHEY and CDR2 SVGAGI come from the germline V gene. The CDR3 is 16 residues long. CDR3 residues: CASSYGAGGQDSPLHF.

The chain employs TRBV18 and TRBJ2-7. There are 12 residues in the CDR3. From germline, CDR1 is KGHSH and CDR2 LQKENI. The CDR3 is CARSSANYEQYF.

The chain's CDR3 is CATSDTSGSTDTQYF. The V and J genes are TRBV24-1 and TRBJ2-3; absent DNA, TCRdb's TRBD2 call cannot be checked. Germline loops: CDR1 KGHDR, CDR2 SFDVKD. The CDR3 has 15 residues.